This T cell receptor (beta chain) came from a study of blood T cell repertoires in COVID-19. Study information: Samples came from the United States, Italy and Spain, spanning acute and convalescent COVID-19. Sources were T cells, B-cell-depleted T cells, or PBMCs; the material itself was cDNA or gDNA.

As handled by the study authors: Amplification of reference gene primers was used by the study to estimate nucleated cell counts. The data were produced by immunoSEQ multiplex PCR, yet TCRdb's version contains in-frame clones alone and is incomplete. The D gene and trimming were derived from the DNA, and the V and J assignments and clone size from that table. The table includes around 150,000 clones, over 75% detected once. CDR1 is SGHRS, CDR2 YFSETQ, per germline. Trimming at V came to 2 bases and at J to 2 bases, leaving 6 bases not matched to a gene. The CDR3 covers 16 residues. The clonotype comes from a man between 60 and 70 years old with active or convalescent COVID-19. The chain uses TRBV5-1 and TRBJ2-1; 8 nucleotides align to TRBD2. Sequencing was carried out using peripheral blood. CDR3 nucleotides: TGCGCCAGCAGCTTACTTGCGGGAGGTACCTACAATGAGCAGTTCTTC. Its translation is CASSLLAGGTYNEQFF.